This record looks at one T cell receptor (beta chain) sequence and its context. The sample belongs to a study of blood T cell repertoires in COVID-19. At the level of the study: Italy, Spain and the United States were the sources of the convalescent and acute COVID-19 samples. Sources were T cells, B-cell-depleted T cells, or PBMCs; the material itself was cDNA or gDNA.

Trimming removed 5 bases from V and 2 bases from J; junction bases left unmatched: 6. The germline gives CDR1 SGHTA, CDR2 FQGNSA. This CDR3 contains 15 residues. The authors' processing: Reference gene primer amplification yielded estimated nucleated cell counts. The table came from immunoSEQ multiplex PCR; TCRdb's copy has only in-frame clones and leaves some out. V and J calls and clone size are copied from that table; D and trimming were computed from the DNA. The table has some 130,000 clones, under 90% seen once; the top ten hold 35% to 45%. The TCR sequence derives from a human donor in a cohort sampled during active COVID-19. Material: peripheral blood. The chain combines TRBV7-2 with TRBJ1-5; 7 nucleotides align to TRBD1. In nucleotides, the CDR3 is TGTGCCAGCAGCAAAGACGGACAGGGCAATCAGCCCCAGCATTTT. It is translated as CASSKDGQGNQPQHF.